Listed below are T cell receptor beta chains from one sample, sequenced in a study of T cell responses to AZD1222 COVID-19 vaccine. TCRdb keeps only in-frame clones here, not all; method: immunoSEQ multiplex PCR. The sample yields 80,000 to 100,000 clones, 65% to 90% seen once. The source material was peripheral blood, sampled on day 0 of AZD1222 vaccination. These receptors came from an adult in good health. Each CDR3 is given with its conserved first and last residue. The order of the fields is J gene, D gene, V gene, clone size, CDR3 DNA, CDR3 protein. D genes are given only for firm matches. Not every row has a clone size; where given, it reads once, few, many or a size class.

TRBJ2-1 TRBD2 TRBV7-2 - TGTGCCAGCATCCCCATGGGCGGGGGCAATGAGCAGTTCTTC CASIPMGGGNEQFF
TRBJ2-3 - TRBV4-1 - TGCGCCAGCAGCCGAACTGTCGTGGCACTCACTAGCACAGATACGCAGTATTTT CASSRTVVALTSTDTQYF
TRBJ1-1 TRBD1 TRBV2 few TGTGCCAGCAGTGACCCCCCAGGGGGCACTGAAGCTTTCTTT CASSDPPGGTEAFF
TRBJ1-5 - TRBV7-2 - TGTGCCAGCAGCCCAGACGGAAATCAGCCCCAGCATTTT CASSPDGNQPQHF
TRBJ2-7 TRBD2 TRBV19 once TGTGCCAGTAGTTCCGGCGCGACTAGCGGGAGGTTCTACGAGCAGTACTTC CASSSGATSGRFYEQYF
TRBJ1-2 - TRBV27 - TGTGCCAGCAGTTGGCGGGGTCATAATAACTATGGCTACACCTTC CASSWRGHNNYGYTF
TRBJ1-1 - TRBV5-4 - TGTGCCAGCAGCCCGATGACAGGAATGAACACTGAAGCTTTCTTT CASSPMTGMNTEAFF
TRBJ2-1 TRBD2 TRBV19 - TGTGCCAGTAGTATACCGGCTAGCGGGAGCGGTGAGCAGTTCTTC CASSIPASGSGEQFF
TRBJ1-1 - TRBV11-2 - TGTGCCAGCAGCTTAGGAGCAGGGTTAGGGACTGAAGCTTTCTTT CASSLGAGLGTEAFF
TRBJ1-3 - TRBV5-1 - TGCGCCAGCAGCTTGGGGTCCGGAAACACCATATATTTT CASSLGSGNTIYF
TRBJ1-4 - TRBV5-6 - TGTGCCAGCCGGGAGGCGGGCTTAAATGAAAAACTGTTTTTT CASREAGLNEKLFF
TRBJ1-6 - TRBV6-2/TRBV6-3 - TGTGCCAGCAGTAGGGACGTCGAGAGCTCCTATAATTCACCCCTCCACTTT CASSRDVESSYNSPLHF
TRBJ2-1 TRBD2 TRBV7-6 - TGTGCCAGCAGCCGCGGGAGCGGGAGTCAGTATGAGCAGTTCTTC CASSRGSGSQYEQFF
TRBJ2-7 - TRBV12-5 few TGTGCTAGTGGACCACCATCCAGGGAGAGAAACGAGCAGTACTTC CASGPPSRERNEQYF
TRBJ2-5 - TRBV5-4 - TGTGCCAGCAGCTTGGACCCGAATCAAGAGACCCAGTACTTC CASSLDPNQETQYF
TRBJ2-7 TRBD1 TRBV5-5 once TGTGCCAGCAGCTTTGGGGAGACAGGGGTCTCCTACGAGCAGTACTTC CASSFGETGVSYEQYF
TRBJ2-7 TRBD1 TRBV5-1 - TGCGCCAGCAGCTTGTTCTTCGGGACAGAGATTTCCTACGAGCAGTACTTC CASSLFFGTEISYEQYF
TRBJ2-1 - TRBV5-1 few TGCGCCAGCAGCCCGGGTGGAGCCTCCTACAATGAGCAGTTCTTC CASSPGGASYNEQFF
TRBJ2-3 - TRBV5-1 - TGCGCCAGCAGCTTCTACACAGATACGCAGTATTTT CASSFYTDTQYF
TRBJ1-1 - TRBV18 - TGTGCCAGCTCACTAGATCCCCCTGGGAAGACTGAAGCTTTCTTT CASSLDPPGKTEAFF
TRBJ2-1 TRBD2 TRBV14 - TGTGCCAGCAGCCAAGCGGGACTAGCGGGAGAGAGGTCCTACAATGAGCAGTTCTTC CASSQAGLAGERSYNEQFF
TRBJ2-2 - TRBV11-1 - TGTGCCAGCAGCCTCGGAGGGGGCAGGACCGGGGAGCTGTTTTTT CASSLGGGRTGELFF
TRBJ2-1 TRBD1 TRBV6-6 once TGTGCCAGCAGGTCGATCGGGACAGGGGTGAGGGATGAGCAGTTCTTC CASRSIGTGVRDEQFF
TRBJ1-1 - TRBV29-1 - TGCAGCGCCTGGGAGAACACTGAAGCTTTCTTT CSAWENTEAFF
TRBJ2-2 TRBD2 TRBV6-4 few TGTGCCAGCAGCCCGACTAGCGGGGACACCGGGGAGCTGTTTTTT CASSPTSGDTGELFF
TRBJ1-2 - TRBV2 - TGTGCCTCTGTTCGGGCAGAAAACTATGGCTACACCTTC CASVRAENYGYTF
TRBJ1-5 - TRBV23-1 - TGCGCCAGCAGTCAATCAATGAGGACGGTGGCGATCCGGTGCAATCAGCCCCAGCATTTT CASSQSMRTVAIRCNQPQHF
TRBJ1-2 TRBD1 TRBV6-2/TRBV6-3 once TGTGCCAGCAGTTCAAGTCCGGGACAGGGGTTCTATGGCTACACCTTC CASSSSPGQGFYGYTF
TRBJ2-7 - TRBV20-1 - TGCAGTGCGGGCGAGCGGGAGCAGTACTTC CSAGEREQYF
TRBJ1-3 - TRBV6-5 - TGTGCCAGCAGTTCTAGGAAAAGAGCCGGAAACACCATATATTTT CASSSRKRAGNTIYF
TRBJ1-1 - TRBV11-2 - TGTGCCAGCAGCTTAGTGAGGGGGGGTAAAGCTTTCTTT CASSLVRGGKAFF
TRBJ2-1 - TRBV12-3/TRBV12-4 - TGTGCCAGCACCCTTAGCGGTTACAATGAGCAGTTCTTC CASTLSGYNEQFF
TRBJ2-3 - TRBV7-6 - TGTGCCAGCCGCGCGGCAGATACGCAGTATTTT CASRAADTQYF
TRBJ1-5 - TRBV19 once TGTGCCAGTAGTGGGGAACCCGGGACTCAGAATGGCAATCAGCCCCAGCATTTT CASSGEPGTQNGNQPQHF
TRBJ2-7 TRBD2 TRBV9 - TGTGCCAGCAGCGGGGGAGTAGCGGGAGCGGGCGAGCAGTACTTC CASSGGVAGAGEQYF
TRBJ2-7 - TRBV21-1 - TGTGCCAGCAGCAAAAGGGGCCCAGCAGGGAGCTCCTACGAGCAGTACTTC CASSKRGPAGSSYEQYF
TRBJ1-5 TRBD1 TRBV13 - TGTGCCAGCAGCTTAGGGGGGCCTGACAGACAGGGGGATCAGCCCCAGCATTTT CASSLGGPDRQGDQPQHF
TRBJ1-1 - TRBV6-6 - TGTGCCAGCAGTTTCGGGGGCACTGAAGCTTTCTTT CASSFGGTEAFF
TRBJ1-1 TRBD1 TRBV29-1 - TGCAGTATTTCAGGGGGTGGGTTCACTGAAGCTTTCTTT CSISGGGFTEAFF
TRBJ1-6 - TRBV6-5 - TGTGCCAGCACCCCCCCAACCCTCCACTTT CASTPPTLHF
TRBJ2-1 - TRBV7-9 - TGTGCCAGCAGCTTAGGTCCAACTAATGAGCAGTTCTTC CASSLGPTNEQFF
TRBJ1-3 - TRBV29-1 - TGCAGCGTTGGGACTACAGGGCCGACCATATATTTT CSVGTTGPTIYF
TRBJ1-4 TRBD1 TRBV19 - TGTGCCAGTAGTACTGACAGGGGCGGGAATGAAAAACTGTTTTTT CASSTDRGGNEKLFF
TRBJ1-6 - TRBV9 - TGTGCCAGCAGCCAAGCGGGTTCGGGGATTTCACCCCTCCACTTT CASSQAGSGISPLHF
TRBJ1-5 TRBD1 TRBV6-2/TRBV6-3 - TGTGCCAGCAGCCCCCTACAGGGGATCCAGCCCCAGCATTTT CASSPLQGIQPQHF
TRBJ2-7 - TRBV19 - TGTGCCAGTAGTATAGGGGGCGGGCTAGCGCGCAACGAGCAGTACTTC CASSIGGGLARNEQYF
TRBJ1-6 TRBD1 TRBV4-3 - TGCGCCAGCAGCCAAGACTACAGGGGAAATTCACCCCTCCACTTT CASSQDYRGNSPLHF
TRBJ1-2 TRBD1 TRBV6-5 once TGTGCCAGCAGGACAGGGAATGGGGTCTATGGCTACACCTTC CASRTGNGVYGYTF
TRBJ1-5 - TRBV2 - TGTGCCAGCAGTGAAACTGTTCAGCCCCAGCATTTT CASSETVQPQHF
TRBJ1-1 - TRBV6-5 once TGTGCCAGCAGCGGAGGGCTCGCGAACACTGAAGCTTTCTTT CASSGGLANTEAFF
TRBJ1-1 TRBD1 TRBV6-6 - TGTGCCAGCATAACCTCTTCAGGGGGTCCTGCTTTCTTT CASITSSGGPAFF
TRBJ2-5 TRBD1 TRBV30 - TGTGCCTGGAGTGGACAGGGAGAGACCCAGTACTTC CAWSGQGETQYF
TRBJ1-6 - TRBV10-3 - TGTGCCATCATGGGGGGCGGTAATTCACCCCTCCACTTT CAIMGGGNSPLHF
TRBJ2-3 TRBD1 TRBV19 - TGTGCCAGTAGGAACACAGGGGTTGGAGATACGCAGTATTTT CASRNTGVGDTQYF
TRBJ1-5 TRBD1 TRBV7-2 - TGTGCCAGCAGCCCGGGTCAGGGGGTCCTCAATCAGCCCCAGCATTTT CASSPGQGVLNQPQHF